A selection of T cell receptor beta chains follows, all from one sample in a study of T cell changes during pregnancy in multiple sclerosis. The table came from immunoSEQ multiplex PCR; TCRdb's copy has only in-frame clones and leaves some out. The repertoire has 90,000 to 100,000 clones, 92% of them found once; the top ten carry about 2%. Sequenced here: peripheral blood, sampled after pregnancy. Receptors originate from a female donor in good health, enrolled as a control in a pregnancy study. Each CDR3 is given with its conserved first and last residue. Fields, in order: D gene, V gene, clone size, J gene, CDR3 DNA, CDR3 protein. The D gene is left open where the match is weak. Some rows have no size entry. The others give once, few or many, or a class for an expanded clone.

D: -; V: TRBV5-4; size: -; J: TRBJ1-3; DNA: TGTGCCAGCAGCTTGGGAGGCGGCCGAACGGGAAACACCATATATTTT; CDR3: CASSLGGGRTGNTIYF
D: TRBD1; V: TRBV5-4; size: -; J: TRBJ2-1; DNA: TGTGCCAGCAGCTTGGGGGGACAGGTAAACTACAATGAGCAGTTCTTC; CDR3: CASSLGGQVNYNEQFF
D: TRBD2; V: TRBV5-6; size: -; J: TRBJ2-7; DNA: TGTGCCAGCCGCCTTAGCGGGGGGAGTTACGAGCAGTACTTC; CDR3: CASRLSGGSYEQYF
D: -; V: TRBV10-3; size: -; J: TRBJ1-1; DNA: TGTGCCATCAGTGAAGGGCCCCCGCAGGGCCTAGGGAACACTGAAGCTTTCTTT; CDR3: CAISEGPPQGLGNTEAFF
D: -; V: TRBV4-2; size: -; J: TRBJ2-1; DNA: TGTGCCAGCAGCCAAGAGTCCGCGGGGCACGAGTACAATGAGCAGTTCTTC; CDR3: CASSQESAGHEYNEQFF
D: TRBD2; V: TRBV19; size: -; J: TRBJ2-5; DNA: TGTGCCAGTAGTATAGAGGGGGAGGGAGGGACCCAGTACTTC; CDR3: CASSIEGEGGTQYF
D: -; V: TRBV7-9; size: -; J: TRBJ1-4; DNA: TGTGCCAGCAGCCCTGGACAAACTAATGAAAAACTGTTTTTT; CDR3: CASSPGQTNEKLFF
D: TRBD1; V: TRBV2; size: -; J: TRBJ1-3; DNA: TGTGCCAGCAACACGGGACAGTCCTCTGGAAACACCATATATTTT; CDR3: CASNTGQSSGNTIYF
D: -; V: TRBV21-1; size: -; J: TRBJ1-2; DNA: TGTGCCAGCAGCAAGCGTGGGCAGGGACACAGTGGCTACACCTTC; CDR3: CASSKRGQGHSGYTF
D: -; V: TRBV2; size: -; J: TRBJ1-5; DNA: TGTGCCAGCAGGGCAGGGAGTGGGGGGGCAAGGAGCAATCAGCCCCAGCATTTT; CDR3: CASRAGSGGARSNQPQHF
D: -; V: TRBV6-6; size: -; J: TRBJ1-5; DNA: TGTGCCAGCAGACCCCAGGGAAACAATCAGCCCCAGCATTTT; CDR3: CASRPQGNNQPQHF
D: -; V: TRBV5-4; size: -; J: TRBJ2-3; DNA: TGTGCCAGCAGCGCACGGGATACGCAGTATTTT; CDR3: CASSARDTQYF
D: TRBD2; V: TRBV9; size: -; J: TRBJ2-5; DNA: TGTGCCAGCAGCGGGGGACTAGCGGGGGGAGTGGTAAGAGGAGAGACCCAGTACTTC; CDR3: CASSGGLAGGVVRGETQYF
D: -; V: TRBV11-2; size: -; J: TRBJ2-7; DNA: TGTGCCAGCAGTTGGGGGCTCACCTACGAGCAGTACTTC; CDR3: CASSWGLTYEQYF
D: TRBD1; V: TRBV5-6; size: -; J: TRBJ2-5; DNA: TGTGCCAGCAGCTTAGGTCTCGGGACAGAAGAGACCCAGTACTTC; CDR3: CASSLGLGTEETQYF
D: -; V: TRBV5-1; size: -; J: TRBJ2-7; DNA: TGCGCCAGCAGCTTGAACCACGGGAGTAGCTCCTACGAGCAGTACTTC; CDR3: CASSLNHGSSSYEQYF
D: TRBD1; V: TRBV5-1; size: -; J: TRBJ2-7; DNA: TGCGCCAGCAGCTCTGGATTGGGGAACAGGGGGCGCATGTACGAGCAGTACTTC; CDR3: CASSSGLGNRGRMYEQYF
D: -; V: TRBV15; size: -; J: TRBJ1-5; DNA: TGTGCCACCAGCAGAGCAGGAGGGTCGAATCAGCCCCAGCATTTT; CDR3: CATSRAGGSNQPQHF
D: TRBD1; V: TRBV29-1; size: -; J: TRBJ2-1; DNA: TGCAGCGTGACAGGGTCCTACAATGAGCAGTTCTTC; CDR3: CSVTGSYNEQFF
D: TRBD1; V: TRBV6-5; size: -; J: TRBJ1-2; DNA: TGTGCCAGCAGTTACTTCGGACAGGGGGGTGATGGCTACACCTTC; CDR3: CASSYFGQGGDGYTF
D: TRBD2; V: TRBV28; size: -; J: TRBJ2-7; DNA: TGTGCCAGCAGTTTAGGAGGGACTAGCGGCGCCTACGAGCAGTACTTC; CDR3: CASSLGGTSGAYEQYF
D: -; V: TRBV7-2; size: -; J: TRBJ2-7; DNA: TGTGCCAGCAGCTTAGTTATTTCCGAGCAGTACTTC; CDR3: CASSLVISEQYF
D: TRBD1; V: TRBV9; size: -; J: TRBJ1-2; DNA: TGTGCCAGCAGCCCAGGGGGGTTTGTAAGTGGCTACACCTTC; CDR3: CASSPGGFVSGYTF
D: -; V: TRBV21-1; size: -; J: TRBJ1-1; DNA: TGTGCCAGCAGCAAAGCGGAGGGCGCAGACCCCGGGACTGAAGCTTTCTTT; CDR3: CASSKAEGADPGTEAFF
D: TRBD1; V: TRBV28; size: once; J: TRBJ2-1; DNA: TGTGCCAGCAAACTCCGGGACAGTACCTACAATGAGCAGTTCTTC; CDR3: CASKLRDSTYNEQFF
D: -; V: TRBV28; size: -; J: TRBJ2-1; DNA: TGTGCCAGCAGCCAGACTAGTTTGAGCTCCTACAATGAGCAGTTCTTC; CDR3: CASSQTSLSSYNEQFF
D: -; V: TRBV18; size: -; J: TRBJ2-2; DNA: TGTGCCAGCTCACCACGGGCGGGGGCCGACACCGGGGAGCTGTTTTTT; CDR3: CASSPRAGADTGELFF
D: TRBD1; V: TRBV5-3; size: -; J: TRBJ1-1; DNA: TGTGCCAGAAGCTTCGCCCTCTTGGACAGGCCCCCTGAAGCTTTCTTT; CDR3: CARSFALLDRPPEAFF
D: -; V: TRBV27; size: once; J: TRBJ2-2; DNA: TGTGCCAGCAGTACAGGGATGAACACCGGGGAGCTGTTTTTT; CDR3: CASSTGMNTGELFF
D: TRBD1; V: TRBV19; size: -; J: TRBJ1-1; DNA: TGTGCCAGTAGTAGGACAGGGGGTTTGGGAACTGAAGCTTTCTTT; CDR3: CASSRTGGLGTEAFF
D: TRBD1; V: TRBV4-2; size: -; J: TRBJ2-5; DNA: TGTGCCAGCAGCCAAAACAGGGGGCGCGGAGAGACCCAGTACTTC; CDR3: CASSQNRGRGETQYF
D: TRBD2; V: TRBV4-2; size: -; J: TRBJ2-7; DNA: TGTGCCAGCAGCCGGAGGCGGGAGGACACCTACGAGCAGTACTTC; CDR3: CASSRRREDTYEQYF
D: TRBD1; V: TRBV7-2; size: -; J: TRBJ2-2; DNA: TGTGCCAGCAGCCTCGGGACAGGGGGGAAAATGTTTTTT; CDR3: CASSLGTGGKMFF
D: -; V: TRBV4-1; size: once; J: TRBJ1-5; DNA: TGCGCCAGCAGCCAAGATCCGGGGAATAGCAATCAGCCCCAGCATTTT; CDR3: CASSQDPGNSNQPQHF
D: -; V: TRBV27; size: -; J: TRBJ1-2; DNA: TGTGCCAGCAGTCCGACGGGGAATAGAGGCTACACCTTC; CDR3: CASSPTGNRGYTF
D: TRBD2; V: TRBV20-1; size: -; J: TRBJ2-5; DNA: TGCAGTGCTAGTGTGGGGGGGGCCCAGTACTTC; CDR3: CSASVGGAQYF
D: TRBD1; V: TRBV28; size: -; J: TRBJ1-5; DNA: TGTGCCAGCAGTTTACTATCCCCGGGACAGGGGAATCAGCCCCAGCATTTT; CDR3: CASSLLSPGQGNQPQHF
D: TRBD2; V: TRBV11-3; size: few; J: TRBJ2-1; DNA: TGTGCCAGCAGCTTGGGGGGGGCCGGGACTAGAGTATACAATGAGCAGTTCTTC; CDR3: CASSLGGAGTRVYNEQFF
D: -; V: TRBV19; size: -; J: TRBJ2-1; DNA: TGTGCCAGCAAAAACATGGACTCCCCTTTTATGATTGGGAGCTCCTACAATGAGCAGTTCTTC; CDR3: CASKNMDSPFMIGSSYNEQFF
D: TRBD1; V: TRBV2; size: -; J: TRBJ1-1; DNA: TGTGCCAGCACGGGGGCCCCGACAGGGGGGACTGAAGCTTTCTTT; CDR3: CASTGAPTGGTEAFF
D: -; V: TRBV15; size: -; J: TRBJ1-5; DNA: TGTGCCACCAGCCCGACATCTCTAAATCAGCCCCAGCATTTT; CDR3: CATSPTSLNQPQHF
D: TRBD2; V: TRBV7-8; size: once; J: TRBJ2-3; DNA: TGTGCCAGCAGCTTAGTACCTAGCGGACCCACAGATACGCAGTATTTT; CDR3: CASSLVPSGPTDTQYF
D: TRBD1; V: TRBV5-1; size: -; J: TRBJ2-7; DNA: TGCGCCAGCAGCTACCGGGACAGGACCTACGAGCAGTACTTC; CDR3: CASSYRDRTYEQYF
D: -; V: TRBV7-2; size: -; J: TRBJ2-5; DNA: TGTGCCAGCAGCTTAGTCTCCCTTGAGACCCAGTACTTC; CDR3: CASSLVSLETQYF
D: -; V: TRBV6-5; size: -; J: TRBJ1-1; DNA: TGTGCCAGCAGTTCTCAGTGGAGGACTTTCTTT; CDR3: CASSSQWRTFF
D: TRBD1; V: TRBV27; size: -; J: TRBJ1-5; DNA: TGTGCCAGCAGGGACGGACAGGGGAATAATCAGCCCCAGCATTTT; CDR3: CASRDGQGNNQPQHF
D: -; V: TRBV6-5; size: -; J: TRBJ1-5; DNA: TGTGCCAGCAGTTACTCTTTCTCGAATCAGCCCCAGCATTTT; CDR3: CASSYSFSNQPQHF
D: -; V: TRBV7-8; size: -; J: TRBJ1-1; DNA: TGTGCCAGCAGCTTAGTCACAGGTGCCCCTGAAGCTTTCTTT; CDR3: CASSLVTGAPEAFF
D: -; V: TRBV2; size: -; J: TRBJ1-5; DNA: TGTGCCAGCTCCGACAGTTTTAATCAGCCCCAGCATTTT; CDR3: CASSDSFNQPQHF
D: -; V: TRBV10-1; size: -; J: TRBJ2-3; DNA: TGCGCCAGCAGTGAGTGGCGAGGGAGGCCAGATACGCAGTATTTT; CDR3: CASSEWRGRPDTQYF
D: TRBD1; V: TRBV11-2; size: -; J: TRBJ1-5; DNA: TGTGCCAGCAGCCTCACAGGGACAGGTGATCAGCCCCAGCATTTT; CDR3: CASSLTGTGDQPQHF
D: -; V: TRBV19; size: few; J: TRBJ1-1; DNA: TGTGCCAGTATCGGACACAGGGTCATGAACACTGAAGCTTTCTTT; CDR3: CASIGHRVMNTEAFF